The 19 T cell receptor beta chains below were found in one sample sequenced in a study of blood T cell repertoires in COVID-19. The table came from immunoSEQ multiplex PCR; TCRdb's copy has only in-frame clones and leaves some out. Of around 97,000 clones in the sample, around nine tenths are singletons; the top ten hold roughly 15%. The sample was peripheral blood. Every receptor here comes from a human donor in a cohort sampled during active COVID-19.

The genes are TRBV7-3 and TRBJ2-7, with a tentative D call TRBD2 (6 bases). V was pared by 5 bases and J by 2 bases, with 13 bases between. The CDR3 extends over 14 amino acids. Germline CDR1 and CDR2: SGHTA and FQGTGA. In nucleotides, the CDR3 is TGTGCCAGCAGCCACACCCGACTAGCCTACGAGCAGTACTTC. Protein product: CASSHTRLAYEQYF.

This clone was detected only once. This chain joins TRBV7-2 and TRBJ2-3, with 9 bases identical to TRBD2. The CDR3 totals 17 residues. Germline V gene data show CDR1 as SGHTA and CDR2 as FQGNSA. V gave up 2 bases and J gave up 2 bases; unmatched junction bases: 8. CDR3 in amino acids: CASSLRRGGPVTDTQYF. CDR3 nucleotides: TGTGCCAGCAGCTTACGGCGGGGGGGCCCTGTCACAGATACGCAGTATTTT.

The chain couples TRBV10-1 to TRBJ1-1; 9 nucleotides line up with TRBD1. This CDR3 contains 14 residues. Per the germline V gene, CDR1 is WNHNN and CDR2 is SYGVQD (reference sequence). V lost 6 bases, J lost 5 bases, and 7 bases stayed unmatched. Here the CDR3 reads CASRRDREGTEAFF. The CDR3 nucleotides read TGCGCCAGCAGGAGGGACAGGGAAGGTACTGAAGCTTTCTTT.

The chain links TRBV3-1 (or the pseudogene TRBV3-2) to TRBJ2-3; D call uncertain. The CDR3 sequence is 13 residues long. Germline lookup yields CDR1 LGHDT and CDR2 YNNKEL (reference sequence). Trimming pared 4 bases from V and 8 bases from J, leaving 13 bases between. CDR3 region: CASSPSPTGTQYF. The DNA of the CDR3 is TGTGCCAGCAGCCCTTCCCCCACGGGTACGCAGTATTTT.

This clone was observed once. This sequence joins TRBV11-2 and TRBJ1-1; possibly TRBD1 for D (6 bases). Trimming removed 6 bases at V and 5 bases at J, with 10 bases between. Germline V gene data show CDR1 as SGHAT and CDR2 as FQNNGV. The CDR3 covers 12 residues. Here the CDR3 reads CASSPGQTEAFF. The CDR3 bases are TGTGCCAGCAGTCCTGGACAGACTGAAGCTTTCTTT. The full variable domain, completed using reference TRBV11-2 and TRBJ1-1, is EAGVAQSPRYKIIEKRQSVAFWCNPISGHATLYWYQQILGQGPKLLIQFQNNGVVDDSQLPKDRFSAERLKGVDSTLKIQPAKLEDSAVYLCASSPGQTEAFFGQGTRLTVV.

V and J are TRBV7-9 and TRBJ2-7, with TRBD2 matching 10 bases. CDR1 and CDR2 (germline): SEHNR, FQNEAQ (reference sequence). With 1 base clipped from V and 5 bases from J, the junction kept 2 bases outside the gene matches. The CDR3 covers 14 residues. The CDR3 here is CASSLGTSGHEQYF. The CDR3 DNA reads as TGTGCCAGCAGCTTAGGGACTAGCGGTCACGAGCAGTACTTC.

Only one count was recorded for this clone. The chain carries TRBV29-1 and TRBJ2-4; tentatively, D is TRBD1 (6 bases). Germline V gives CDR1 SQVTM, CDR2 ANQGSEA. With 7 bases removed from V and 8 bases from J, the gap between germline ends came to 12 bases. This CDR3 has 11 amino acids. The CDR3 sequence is CSAKQGDIQYF. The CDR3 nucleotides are TGCAGCGCTAAACAGGGAGACATTCAGTACTTC.

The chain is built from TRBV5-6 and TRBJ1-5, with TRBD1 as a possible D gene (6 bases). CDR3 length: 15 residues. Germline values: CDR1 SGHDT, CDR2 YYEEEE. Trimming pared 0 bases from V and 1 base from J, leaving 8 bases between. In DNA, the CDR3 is TGTGCCAGCAGCTTGGGGACAGAAAGCAATCAGCCCCAGCATTTT. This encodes CASSLGTESNQPQHF.

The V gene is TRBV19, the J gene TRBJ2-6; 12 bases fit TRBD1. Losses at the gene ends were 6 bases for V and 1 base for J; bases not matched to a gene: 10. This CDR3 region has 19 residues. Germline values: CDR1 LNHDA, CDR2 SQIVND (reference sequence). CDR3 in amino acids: CASSREGQGASSGANVLTF. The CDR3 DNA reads TGTGCCAGTAGCCGGGAGGGACAGGGGGCTTCATCTGGGGCCAACGTCCTGACTTTC.

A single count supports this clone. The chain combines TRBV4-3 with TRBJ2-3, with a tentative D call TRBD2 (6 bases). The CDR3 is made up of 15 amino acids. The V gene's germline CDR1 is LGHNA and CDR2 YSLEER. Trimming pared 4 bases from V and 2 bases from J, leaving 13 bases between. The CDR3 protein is CASSLAGTPTDTQYF. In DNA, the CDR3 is TGCGCCAGCAGCCTCGCCGGGACTCCCACAGATACGCAGTATTTT.

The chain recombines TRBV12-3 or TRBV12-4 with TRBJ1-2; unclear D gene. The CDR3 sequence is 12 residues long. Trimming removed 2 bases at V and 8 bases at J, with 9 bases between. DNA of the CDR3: TGTGCCAGCAGTTTATACATCGGGGGCTACACCTTC. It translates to CASSLYIGGYTF.

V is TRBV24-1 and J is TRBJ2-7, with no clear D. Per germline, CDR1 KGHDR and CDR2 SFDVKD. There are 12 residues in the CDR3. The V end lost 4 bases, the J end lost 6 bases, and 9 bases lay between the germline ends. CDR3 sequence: CATSDGVREQYF. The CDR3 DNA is TGTGCCACCAGTGACGGAGTTCGCGAGCAGTACTTC.

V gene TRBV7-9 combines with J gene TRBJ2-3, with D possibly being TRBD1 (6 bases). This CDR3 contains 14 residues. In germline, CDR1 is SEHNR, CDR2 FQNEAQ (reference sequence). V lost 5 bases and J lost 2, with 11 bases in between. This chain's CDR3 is CASSQRGYTDTQYF. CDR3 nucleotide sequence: TGTGCCAGCAGCCAAAGGGGGTACACAGATACGCAGTATTTT.

The CDR3, as DNA: TGTGCCAGCAGCTTAGCCCAGGGGGCGCCGTCCGGGGAGCTGTTTTTT. Encoded protein: CASSLAQGAPSGELFF. The genes are TRBV7-9 and TRBJ2-2; TRBD1 agrees at 8 bases. Per the germline V gene, CDR1 is SEHNR and CDR2 is FQNEAQ (reference sequence). The V and J ends lost 0 bases and 6 bases, in that order; junction bases with no gene match: 6. This CDR3 is 16 amino acids long.

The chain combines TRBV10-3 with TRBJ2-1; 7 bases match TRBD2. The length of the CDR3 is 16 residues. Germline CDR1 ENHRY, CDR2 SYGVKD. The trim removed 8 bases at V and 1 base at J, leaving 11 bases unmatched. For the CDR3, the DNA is TGTGCCATCTTGGACCCCCGGGGGGTTTCCTACAATGAGCAGTTCTTC. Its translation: CAILDPRGVSYNEQFF.

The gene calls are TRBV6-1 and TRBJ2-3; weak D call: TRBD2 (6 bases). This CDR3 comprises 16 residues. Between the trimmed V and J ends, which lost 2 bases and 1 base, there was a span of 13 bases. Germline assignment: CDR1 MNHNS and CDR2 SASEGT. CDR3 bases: TGTGCCAGCAGTGAATTTACGGCTAGCGGCACAGATACGCAGTATTTT. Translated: CASSEFTASGTDTQYF.

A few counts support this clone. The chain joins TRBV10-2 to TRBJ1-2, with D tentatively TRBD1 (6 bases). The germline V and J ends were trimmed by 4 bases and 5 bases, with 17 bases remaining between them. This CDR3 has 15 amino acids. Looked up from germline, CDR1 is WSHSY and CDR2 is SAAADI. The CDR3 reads CASSAPVGGKYGYTF. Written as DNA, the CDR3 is TGCGCCAGCAGTGCGCCCGTTGGGGGCAAATATGGCTACACCTTC.

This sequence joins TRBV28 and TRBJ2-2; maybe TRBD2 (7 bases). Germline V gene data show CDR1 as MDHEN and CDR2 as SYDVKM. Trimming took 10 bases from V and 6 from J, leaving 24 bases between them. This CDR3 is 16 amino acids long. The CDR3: CATQSMTGGLSGELFF. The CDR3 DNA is TGTGCCACCCAGTCTATGACGGGGGGCTTGTCCGGGGAGCTGTTTTTT.

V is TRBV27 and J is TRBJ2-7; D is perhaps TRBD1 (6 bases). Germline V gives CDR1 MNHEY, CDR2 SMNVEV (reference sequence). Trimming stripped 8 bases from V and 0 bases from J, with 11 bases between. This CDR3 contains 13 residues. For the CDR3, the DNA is TGTGCCAGCGCCCTGACAGGCTCCTACGAGCAGTACTTC. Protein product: CASALTGSYEQYF.